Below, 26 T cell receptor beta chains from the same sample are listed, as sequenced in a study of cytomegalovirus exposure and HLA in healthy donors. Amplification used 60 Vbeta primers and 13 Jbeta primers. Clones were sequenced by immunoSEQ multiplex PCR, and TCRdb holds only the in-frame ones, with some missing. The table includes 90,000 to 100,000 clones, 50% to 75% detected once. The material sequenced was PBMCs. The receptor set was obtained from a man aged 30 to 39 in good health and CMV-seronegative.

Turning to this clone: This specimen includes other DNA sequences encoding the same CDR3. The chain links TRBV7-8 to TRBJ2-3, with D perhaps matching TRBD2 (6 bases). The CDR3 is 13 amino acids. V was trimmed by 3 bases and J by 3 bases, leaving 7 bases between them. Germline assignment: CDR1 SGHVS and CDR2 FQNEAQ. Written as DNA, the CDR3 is TGTGCCAGCAGCTTGGGGGGTACAGATACGCAGTATTTT. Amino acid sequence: CASSLGGTDTQYF.

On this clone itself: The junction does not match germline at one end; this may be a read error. The CDR3 sequence: CASGFSYEQYF. CDR3 DNA sequence: TGTGCCAGCGGCTTCAGCTACGAGCAGTACTTC. The chain uses TRBV7-2 and TRBJ2-7, with D hard to call. This CDR3 contains 11 residues. Per germline, CDR1 SGHTA and CDR2 FQGNSA.

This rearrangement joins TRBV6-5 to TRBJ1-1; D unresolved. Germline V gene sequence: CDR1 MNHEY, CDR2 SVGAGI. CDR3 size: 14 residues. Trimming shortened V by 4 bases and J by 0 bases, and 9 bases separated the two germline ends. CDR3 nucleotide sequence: TGTGCCAGCAGTTGGGAGAACATGAACACTGAAGCTTTCTTT. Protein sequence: CASSWENMNTEAFF.

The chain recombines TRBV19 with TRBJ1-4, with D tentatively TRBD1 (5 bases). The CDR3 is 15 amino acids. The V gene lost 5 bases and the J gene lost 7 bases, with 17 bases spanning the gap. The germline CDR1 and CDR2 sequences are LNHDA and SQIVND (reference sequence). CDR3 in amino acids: CASSRPGIRAEKLFF. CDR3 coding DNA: TGTGCCAGTAGTCGACCGGGCATCAGGGCTGAAAAACTGTTTTTT.

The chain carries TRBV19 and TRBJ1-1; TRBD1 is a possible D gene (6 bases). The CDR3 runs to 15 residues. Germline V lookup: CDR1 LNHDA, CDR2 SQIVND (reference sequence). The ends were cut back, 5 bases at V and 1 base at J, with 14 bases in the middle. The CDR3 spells CASSEIDRQNTEAFF. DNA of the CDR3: TGTGCCAGTAGTGAAATCGACAGGCAGAACACTGAAGCTTTCTTT. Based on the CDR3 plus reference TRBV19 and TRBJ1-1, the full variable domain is DGGITQSPKYLFRKEGQNVTLSCEQNLNHDAMYWYRQDPGQGLRLIYYSQIVNDFQKGDIAEGYSVSREKKESFPLTVTSAQKNPTAFYLCASSEIDRQNTEAFFGQGTRLTVV.

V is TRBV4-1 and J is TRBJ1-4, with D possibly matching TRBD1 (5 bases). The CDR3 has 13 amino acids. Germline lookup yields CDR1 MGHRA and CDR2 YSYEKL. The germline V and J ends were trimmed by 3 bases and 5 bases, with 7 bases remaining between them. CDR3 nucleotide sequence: TGCGCCAGCAGCCAGAACAGGAATGAAAAACTGTTTTTT. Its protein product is CASSQNRNEKLFF.

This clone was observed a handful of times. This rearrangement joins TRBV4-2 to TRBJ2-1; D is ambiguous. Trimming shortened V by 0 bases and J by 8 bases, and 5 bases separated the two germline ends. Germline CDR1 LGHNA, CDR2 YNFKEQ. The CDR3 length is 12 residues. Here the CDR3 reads CASSQDQDEQFF. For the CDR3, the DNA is TGTGCCAGCAGCCAAGATCAGGATGAGCAGTTCTTC.

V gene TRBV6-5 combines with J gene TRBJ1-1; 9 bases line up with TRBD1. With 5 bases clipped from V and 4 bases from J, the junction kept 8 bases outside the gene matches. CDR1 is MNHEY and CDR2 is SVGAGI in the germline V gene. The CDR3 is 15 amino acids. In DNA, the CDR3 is TGTGCCAGCAGTGTAGGACAGGGGTTCGTCACTGAAGCTTTCTTT. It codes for CASSVGQGFVTEAFF.

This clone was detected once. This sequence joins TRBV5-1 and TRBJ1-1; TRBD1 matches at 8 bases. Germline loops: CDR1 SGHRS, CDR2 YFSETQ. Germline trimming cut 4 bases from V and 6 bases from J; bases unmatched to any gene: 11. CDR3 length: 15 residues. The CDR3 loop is CASSPQPGQDAEAFF. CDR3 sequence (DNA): TGCGCCAGCAGCCCGCAACCGGGACAGGACGCTGAAGCTTTCTTT.

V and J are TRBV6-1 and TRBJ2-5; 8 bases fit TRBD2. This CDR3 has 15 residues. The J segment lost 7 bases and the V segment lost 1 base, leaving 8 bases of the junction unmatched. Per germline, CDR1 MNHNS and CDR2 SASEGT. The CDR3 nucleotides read TGTGCCAGCAGTGAAGAAGAAGCGGGAGTGGGGACCCAGTACTTC. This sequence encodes CASSEEEAGVGTQYF.

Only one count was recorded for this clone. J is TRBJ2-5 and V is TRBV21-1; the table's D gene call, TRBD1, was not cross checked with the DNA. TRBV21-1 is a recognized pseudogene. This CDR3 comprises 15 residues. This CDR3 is CASSKEDRGPETQYF. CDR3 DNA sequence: TGTGCCAGCAGCAAAGAAGATAGGGGGCCAGAGACCCAGTACTTC.

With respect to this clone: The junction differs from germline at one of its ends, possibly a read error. The CDR3 nucleotides read TGTGCCATCGGTGAGGGGCTTAGCAATCAGCCCCAGCATTTT. The encoded protein is CAIGEGLSNQPQHF. The rearrangement links TRBV10-3 to TRBJ1-5; D perhaps matches TRBD1 (5 bases). Germline CDR1 is ENHRY and CDR2 is SYGVKD. The CDR3 is 14 amino acids.

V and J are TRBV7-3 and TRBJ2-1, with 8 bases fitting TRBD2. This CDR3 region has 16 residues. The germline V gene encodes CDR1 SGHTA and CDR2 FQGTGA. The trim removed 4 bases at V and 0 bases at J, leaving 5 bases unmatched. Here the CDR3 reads CASSYLAGSSYNEQFF. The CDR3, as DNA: TGTGCCAGCAGCTACTTAGCGGGGAGCTCCTACAATGAGCAGTTCTTC.

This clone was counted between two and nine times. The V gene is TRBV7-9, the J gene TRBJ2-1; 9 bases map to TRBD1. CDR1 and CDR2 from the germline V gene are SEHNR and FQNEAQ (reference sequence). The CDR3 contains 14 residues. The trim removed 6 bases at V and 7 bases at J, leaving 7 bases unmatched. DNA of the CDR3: TGTGCCAGCAGTTTGGGACAGGGTTTGAATGAGCAGTTCTTC. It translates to CASSLGQGLNEQFF.

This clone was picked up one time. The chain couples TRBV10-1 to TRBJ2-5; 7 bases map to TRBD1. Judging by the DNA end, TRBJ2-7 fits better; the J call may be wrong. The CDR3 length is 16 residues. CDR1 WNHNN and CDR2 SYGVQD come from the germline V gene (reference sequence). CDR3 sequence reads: CASSESPRGLVHEQYF. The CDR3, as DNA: TGCGCCAGCAGTGAGTCTCCCAGGGGGTTGGTCCACGAGCAGTACTTC.

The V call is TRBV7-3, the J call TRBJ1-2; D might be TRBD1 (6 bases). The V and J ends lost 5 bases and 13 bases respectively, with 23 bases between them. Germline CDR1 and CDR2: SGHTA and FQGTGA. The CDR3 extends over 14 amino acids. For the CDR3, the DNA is TGTGCCAGCAGCAATTTTCTCGGACAGCGAGTTGTCACCTTC. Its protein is CASSNFLGQRVVTF.

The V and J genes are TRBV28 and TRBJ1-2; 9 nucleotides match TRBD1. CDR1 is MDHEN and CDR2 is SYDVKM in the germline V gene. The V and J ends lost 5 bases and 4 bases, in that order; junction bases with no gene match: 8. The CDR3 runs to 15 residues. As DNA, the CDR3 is TGTGCCAGCAGTGACCCGGGACAGGGTGGCTATGGCTACACCTTC. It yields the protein CASSDPGQGGYGYTF.

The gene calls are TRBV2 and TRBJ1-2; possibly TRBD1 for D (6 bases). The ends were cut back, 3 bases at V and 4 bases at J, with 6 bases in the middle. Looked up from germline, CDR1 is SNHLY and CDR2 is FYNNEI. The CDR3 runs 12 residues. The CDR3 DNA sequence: TGTGCCAGCAGTGAGGACAGCTATGGCTACACCTTC. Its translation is CASSEDSYGYTF. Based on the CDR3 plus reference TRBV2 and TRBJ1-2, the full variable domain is EPEVTQTPSHQVTQMGQEVILRCVPISNHLYFYWYRQILGQKVEFLVSFYNNEISEKSEIFDDQFSVERPDGSNFTLKIRSTKLEDSAMYFCASSEDSYGYTFGSGTRLTVV.

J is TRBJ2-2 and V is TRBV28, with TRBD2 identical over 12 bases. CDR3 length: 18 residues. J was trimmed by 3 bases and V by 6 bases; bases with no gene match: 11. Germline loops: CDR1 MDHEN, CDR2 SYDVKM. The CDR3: CASSTLLAGGMYTGELFF. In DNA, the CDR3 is TGTGCCAGCAGCACCCTACTAGCGGGAGGAATGTACACCGGGGAGCTGTTTTTT.

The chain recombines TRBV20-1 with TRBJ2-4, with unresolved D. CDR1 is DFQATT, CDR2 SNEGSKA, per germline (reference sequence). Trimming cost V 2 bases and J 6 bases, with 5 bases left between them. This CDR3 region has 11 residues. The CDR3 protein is CSARQLNIQYF. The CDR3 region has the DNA TGCAGTGCTAGACAGTTAAACATTCAGTACTTC.

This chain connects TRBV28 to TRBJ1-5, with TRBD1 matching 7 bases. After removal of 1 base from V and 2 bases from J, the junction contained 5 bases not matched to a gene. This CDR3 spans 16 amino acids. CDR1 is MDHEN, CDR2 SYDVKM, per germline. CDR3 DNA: TGTGCCAGCAGTTTATTGACAGGGTTCGGCAATCAGCCCCAGCATTTT. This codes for CASSLLTGFGNQPQHF.

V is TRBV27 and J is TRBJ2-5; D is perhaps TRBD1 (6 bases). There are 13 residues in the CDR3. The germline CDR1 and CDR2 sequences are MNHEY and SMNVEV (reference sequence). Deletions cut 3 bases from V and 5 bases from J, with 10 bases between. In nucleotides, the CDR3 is TGTGCCAGCAGTTTCTCGCAGGGGGAGACCCAGTACTTC. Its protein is CASSFSQGETQYF.

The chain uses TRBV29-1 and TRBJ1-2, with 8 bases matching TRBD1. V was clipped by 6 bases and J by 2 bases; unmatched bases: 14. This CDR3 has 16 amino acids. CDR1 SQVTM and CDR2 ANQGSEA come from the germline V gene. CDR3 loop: CSVQQTRQGTNYGYTF. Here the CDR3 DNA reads TGCAGCGTGCAACAAACGAGACAGGGGACCAACTATGGCTACACCTTC.

The CDR3 here is CASSLGRDGQPQHF. CDR3 in DNA: TGCGCCAGCAGCTTGGGCAGGGATGGACAGCCCCAGCATTTT. This chain uses TRBV5-1 with TRBJ1-5, with a possible D match to TRBD1 (5 bases). Trimming shortened V by 0 bases and J by 7 bases, and 11 bases separated the two germline ends. The CDR3 contains 14 residues. CDR1 is SGHRS, CDR2 YFSETQ, per germline.

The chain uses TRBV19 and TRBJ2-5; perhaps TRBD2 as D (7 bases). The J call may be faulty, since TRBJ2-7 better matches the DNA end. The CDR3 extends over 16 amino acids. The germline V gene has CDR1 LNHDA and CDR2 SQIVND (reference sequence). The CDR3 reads CASSIGGGQNSYEQYF. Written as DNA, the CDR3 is TGTGCCAGTAGTATAGGGGGGGGACAAAACTCCTACGAGCAGTACTTC.

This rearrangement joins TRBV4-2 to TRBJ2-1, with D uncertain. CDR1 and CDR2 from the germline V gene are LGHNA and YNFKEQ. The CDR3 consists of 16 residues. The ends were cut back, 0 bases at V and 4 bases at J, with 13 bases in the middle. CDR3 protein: CASSQDAANGYNEQFF. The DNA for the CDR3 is TGTGCCAGCAGCCAAGATGCGGCTAACGGGTACAATGAGCAGTTCTTC.